The 17 T cell receptor beta chains below all came from one sample that was sequenced in a study of CD8 T cells in Susac syndrome. With random hexamers, reverse transcription was performed on roughly 0.45 to 1 ug of RNA. TCRdb re-called the immunoSEQ multiplex PCR reads with MiXCR, one entry per CDR3 protein. The data contain a few hundred thousand distinct CDR3 sequences, about 90% of them seen just once; the ten biggest clones take up about 0.12%. The sample was CD8+ T cells from PBMCs. Receptor source: a human donor with multiple sclerosis.

The chain joins TRBV30 to TRBJ1-1; D perhaps matches TRBD1 (6 bases). V gave up 3 bases and J gave up 0 bases, with 8 bases separating them. The CDR3 is 13 residues long. Germline values: CDR1 GTSNPN, CDR2 SVGIG (reference sequence). CDR3 residues: CAWSGQMNTEAFF. CDR3 nucleotides: TGTGCCTGGAGCGGACAGATGAACACTGAAGCTTTCTTT.

The table lists this clonotype with a few counts. The chain links TRBV12-3 or TRBV12-4 to TRBJ2-7; 7 bases match TRBD1. CDR3 length equals 15 residues. The ends lost 5 bases at V and 4 bases at J; junction bases unmatched: 11. The CDR3 loop reads CASSSVGTASYEQYF. The CDR3 nucleotides are TGTGCCAGCAGTAGCGTCGGGACAGCCTCTTACGAGCAGTACTTC.

V is TRBV19 and J is TRBJ2-7, with 7 bases identical to TRBD2. Trimming removed 5 bases from V and 0 bases from J; junction bases left unmatched: 10. The CDR3 extends over 16 amino acids. Germline-derived CDR1 and CDR2 are LNHDA and SQIVND (reference sequence). The CDR3 nucleotides read TGTGCCAGTAGTCCCGATAGCGGGTGGAGCTCCTACGAGCAGTACTTC. This gives the protein CASSPDSGWSSYEQYF.

This chain uses TRBV29-1 with TRBJ2-2, with 8 positions matching TRBD1. J lost 0 bases, V lost 6 bases, and 12 bases had no gene match. Germline CDR1 reads SQVTM; CDR2 reads ANQGSEA. This CDR3 is 17 amino acids long. CDR3 in amino acids: CSVRIPWGQANTGELFF. DNA of the CDR3: TGCAGCGTACGAATCCCTTGGGGACAGGCGAACACCGGGGAGCTGTTTTTT.

The chain is built from TRBV7-8 and TRBJ1-5, with D perhaps matching TRBD1 (5 bases). The germline gives CDR1 SGHVS, CDR2 FQNEAQ. The CDR3 consists of 12 residues. V was clipped by 5 bases and J by 8 bases, with 10 bases between them. CDR3 in DNA: TGTGCCAGCAGCACCCAGGGAAAGCCCCAGCATTTT. It specifies CASSTQGKPQHF.

The chain has TRBV11-3 and TRBJ2-3, with TRBD1 matching over 7 bases. CDR3 size: 16 residues. Per the germline V gene, CDR1 is SGHNT and CDR2 is YENEEA. Trimming cost V 8 bases and J 2 bases; bases outside gene matches: 13. The CDR3 sequence: CASVGPGQTYTDTQYF. The CDR3 DNA reads TGTGCCAGCGTTGGCCCGGGACAGACTTACACAGATACGCAGTATTTT.

This chain connects TRBV10-3 to TRBJ2-7, with no clear D. Germline V gene data show CDR1 as ENHRY and CDR2 as SYGVKD. The CDR3 is 13 amino acids. Trimming took 2 bases from V and 4 from J, leaving 9 bases between them. CDR3 sequence (DNA): TGTGCCATCAGTGAGCCCCTAACATACGAGCAGTACTTC. Translation: CAISEPLTYEQYF.

This sequence joins TRBV11-2 and TRBJ2-3, with a tentative D call TRBD2 (5 bases). Germline V gene sequence: CDR1 SGHAT, CDR2 FQNNGV. Between the trimmed V and J ends, which lost 5 bases and 3 bases, there was a span of 24 bases. This CDR3 spans 18 amino acids. The CDR3 DNA sequence: TGTGCCAGCAGCCCAATGGAAGTGCAGTATGGGGAGACAGATACGCAGTATTTT. This translates into CASSPMEVQYGETDTQYF.

This chain connects TRBV9 to TRBJ2-5; D perhaps matches TRBD2 (5 bases). There are 16 residues in the CDR3. CDR1 and CDR2 from the germline V gene are SGDLS and YYNGEE. V gave up 4 bases and J gave up 5 bases, with 21 bases separating them. The CDR3 DNA reads TGTGCCAGCAGCCCCCGAGGAGGTAGCAAGGAGGAGACCCAGTACTTC. Translated, it gives CASSPRGGSKEETQYF.

The rearrangement uses TRBV19 and TRBJ2-5, with D unclear. Deletions cut 5 bases from V and 5 bases from J, with 12 bases between. The CDR3 consists of 13 residues. Germline CDR1 LNHDA, CDR2 SQIVND (reference sequence). CDR3 sequence (DNA): TGTGCCAGTAGTGAAGTGACTCGGGAGACCCAGTACTTC. It encodes CASSEVTRETQYF. Complete variable domain (other parts from reference TRBV19 and TRBJ2-5): DGGITQSPKYLFRKEGQNVTLSCEQNLNHDAMYWYRQDPGQGLRLIYYSQIVNDFQKGDIAEGYSVSREKKESFPLTVTSAQKNPTAFYLCASSEVTRETQYFGPGTRLLVL.

The gene calls are TRBV24-1 and TRBJ2-3; 10 bases match TRBD1. The trim removed 10 bases at V and 6 bases at J, leaving 12 bases unmatched. CDR3 length: 15 amino acids. Germline V gives CDR1 KGHDR, CDR2 SFDVKD. Written as DNA, the CDR3 is TGTGCCACGCACCCGGGACAGGGGAACGGGGATACGCAGTATTTT. This sequence encodes CATHPGQGNGDTQYF.

This chain connects TRBV2 to TRBJ2-3, with unresolved D. Looked up from germline, CDR1 is SNHLY and CDR2 is FYNNEI. The CDR3 length is 11 residues. Trimming removed 5 bases from V and 5 bases from J, with 5 bases in between. Here the CDR3 reads CASSPRDTQYF. CDR3 nucleotides: TGTGCCAGCAGTCCACGAGATACGCAGTATTTT.

This chain links TRBV6-1 with TRBJ2-7; D remains ambiguous. Germline CDR1 reads MNHNS; CDR2 reads SASEGT. The CDR3 is made up of 13 amino acids. V was cut by 6 bases and J by 2 bases, with 11 bases left in between. The CDR3 bases are TGTGCCAGCAGGCCGGGCTGGACCTACGAGCAGTACTTC. Its protein product is CASRPGWTYEQYF.

The gene calls are TRBV12-3 or TRBV12-4 and TRBJ2-5, with D maybe TRBD1 (6 bases). V lost 2 bases and J 4 bases, leaving 11 bases between the germline ends. This CDR3 has 14 amino acids. The CDR3 region is CASSLWGLGETQYF. The DNA of the CDR3 is TGTGCCAGCAGTTTATGGGGGCTGGGAGAGACCCAGTACTTC.

The chain recombines TRBV24-1 with TRBJ2-2; TRBD1 might be the D (5 bases). The ends were cut back, 6 bases at V and 5 bases at J, with 12 bases in the middle. This CDR3 contains 14 residues. Germline CDR1 reads KGHDR; CDR2 reads SFDVKD. DNA of the CDR3: TGTGCCACCAGTACAACTTCAGGGACCGGGGAGCTGTTTTTT. Its translation is CATSTTSGTGELFF.

This chain links TRBV4-1 with TRBJ2-1; 10 bases map to TRBD2. With V trimmed by 6 bases and J by 5 bases, 19 bases remained unmatched. The CDR3 spans 19 residues. CDR1 and CDR2 (germline): MGHRA, YSYEKL. The CDR3 spells CASRERRAGGIRLHNEQFF. DNA for the CDR3: TGCGCCAGCAGGGAACGCAGAGCGGGAGGGATACGGTTGCACAATGAGCAGTTCTTC.

The chain joins TRBV19 to TRBJ1-6; the match to TRBD1 covers 9 bases. Germline CDR1 LNHDA, CDR2 SQIVND (reference sequence). CDR3 length: 14 amino acids. J gave up 6 bases and V 7 bases, and 4 bases lay outside the gene matches. The CDR3 sequence: CASTWDRANSPLHF. For the CDR3, the DNA is TGTGCCAGTACCTGGGACAGGGCTAATTCACCCCTCCACTTT.